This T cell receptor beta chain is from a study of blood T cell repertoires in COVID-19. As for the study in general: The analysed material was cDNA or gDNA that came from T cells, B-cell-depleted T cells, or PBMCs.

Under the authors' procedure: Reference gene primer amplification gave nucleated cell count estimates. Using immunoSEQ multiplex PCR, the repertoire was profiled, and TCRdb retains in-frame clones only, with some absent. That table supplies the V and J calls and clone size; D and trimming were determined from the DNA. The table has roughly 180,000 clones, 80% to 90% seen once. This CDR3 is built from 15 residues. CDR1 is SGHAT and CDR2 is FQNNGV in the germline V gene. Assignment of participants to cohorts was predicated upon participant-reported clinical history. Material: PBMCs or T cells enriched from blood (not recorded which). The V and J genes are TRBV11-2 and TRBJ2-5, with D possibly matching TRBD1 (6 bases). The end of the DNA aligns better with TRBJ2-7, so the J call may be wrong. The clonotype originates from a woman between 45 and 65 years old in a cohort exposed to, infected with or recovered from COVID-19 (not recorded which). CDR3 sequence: CASSLAGTFLYEQYF. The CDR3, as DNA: TGTGCCAGCAGCCTAGCCGGGACATTCCTCTACGAGCAGTACTTC.